The rows below give T cell receptor beta chains drawn from one sample of a study of technical replicates of blood from a few donors. Assay used: immunoSEQ multiplex PCR; TCRdb lists only in-frame clones, some missing. The sample consists of approximately 79,000 clones, around 97% of them appearing once. The sample was T cells isolated from PBMCs. Receptors originate from a human donor in good health. The CDR3 runs from the conserved cysteine through the conserved F or W. The D gene is left open where the match is weak. Clone size is stated in some rows and not others, as once, few, many or a class when expanded.

>TRBJ2-5|TRBV2|TRBD1|.
TGTGCCAGCAGTGGGCTTTCAGGACAGGTCTGGCAAGAGACCCAGTACTTC
CASSGLSGQVWQETQYF
>TRBJ1-4|TRBV7-6|TRBD1|.
TGTGCCAGCAGCTTAGGGACAGGGGCGGTAAAACTGTTTTTT
CASSLGTGAVKLFF
>TRBJ1-5|TRBV28|.|.
TGTGCCAGCAGTTTCTTAGGGGGGGATCAGCCCCAGCATTTT
CASSFLGGDQPQHF
>TRBJ1-1|TRBV18|TRBD1|.
TGTGCCAGCTCACCGGGACAGGGGGAGCGGAACACTGAAGCTTTCTTT
CASSPGQGERNTEAFF
>TRBJ2-4|TRBV19|.|.
TGTGCCAGCAAAACTACAGGGCAGGCCAAAAACATTCAGTACTTC
CASKTTGQAKNIQYF
>TRBJ2-2|TRBV2|TRBD2|few
TGTGCCAGCAGGACCCTAGCGGGAGCGACCGGGGAGCTGTTTTTT
CASRTLAGATGELFF
>TRBJ2-5|TRBV2|TRBD2|once
TGTGCCAGCAGACACGTTGGGCCTGGAGTAGCGGGAGTTCGGGGGGAGACCCAGTACTTC
CASRHVGPGVAGVRGETQYF
>TRBJ2-5|TRBV6-6|TRBD2|.
TGTGCCAGCAGTTACGGTCTAGCGGGTGCAGAGACCCAGTACTTC
CASSYGLAGAETQYF
>TRBJ1-2|TRBV18|.|.
TGTGCCAGCTCACAAAATTCCGGACAGACCTCTGACTATGGCTACACCTTC
CASSQNSGQTSDYGYTF
>TRBJ2-7|TRBV5-1|.|.
TGCGCCAGCAGGGCAGGGTCACGCTACGAGCAGTACTTC
CASRAGSRYEQYF
>TRBJ2-1|TRBV6-5|TRBD1|once
TGTGCCAGCAGTTACCCAGGGGGCCCCGCCAATGAGCAGTTCTTC
CASSYPGGPANEQFF
>TRBJ1-1|TRBV9|TRBD1|few
TGTGCCAGCAGCGTAGGGGACAGAGAAGCTTTCTTT
CASSVGDREAFF
>TRBJ1-2|TRBV4-1|.|.
TGCGCCAGCAGCCAAGACGGGGGGGTCAACTATGGCTACACCTTC
CASSQDGGVNYGYTF
>TRBJ1-2|TRBV7-9|.|.
TGTGCCAGCAGCTTTGGAGGGGCGAGTGGCTACACCTTC
CASSFGGASGYTF
>TRBJ1-6|TRBV14|.|.
TGTGCCAGCAGCCAAGGAAGGGGGTTTAATTCACCCCTCCACTTT
CASSQGRGFNSPLHF
>TRBJ1-1|TRBV19|.|once
TGTGCCAGTAGTATAGATCGGGGGAACACTGAAGCTTTCTTT
CASSIDRGNTEAFF
>TRBJ1-5|TRBV6-1|TRBD1|.
TGTGCCAGCAGTGTAATATCCGGAGGGACAGGGGGAAATCAGCCCCAGCATTTT
CASSVISGGTGGNQPQHF
>TRBJ1-1|TRBV13|TRBD1|.
TGTGCCAGCAGCGCCCAGGGACAGTGGAACACTGAAGCTTTCTTT
CASSAQGQWNTEAFF
>TRBJ1-5|TRBV28|.|.
TGTGCCAGCAGTTTAGGTAATTCGGGCAATCAGCCCCAGCATTTT
CASSLGNSGNQPQHF
>TRBJ2-7|TRBV2|TRBD2|.
TGTGCCAGCAGGGGGCCTAGAGCGGGGGGGCCTCTAGAGCAGTACTTC
CASRGPRAGGPLEQYF
>TRBJ2-5|TRBV5-1|TRBD2|once
TGCGCCAGCAGCTTCGTCCTAGCGGACGAAGAGACCCAGTACTTC
CASSFVLADEETQYF
>TRBJ2-7|TRBV28|TRBD2|.
TGTGCCAGCACCTCCCCCGGGACTAGTGGTAGTTACGAGCAGTACTTC
CASTSPGTSGSYEQYF
>TRBJ2-7|TRBV4-1|TRBD2|once
TGCGCCAGCAGCCGAGGACTAGCGGATTACGAGCAGTACTTC
CASSRGLADYEQYF
>TRBJ2-7|TRBV10-1|.|.
TGCGCCAGCAGTGAGGCGGGAACTGTCTACGAGCAGTACTTC
CASSEAGTVYEQYF
>TRBJ2-5|TRBV4-1|.|.
TGCGCCAGCAGCCAAGATCACGGCAGGGCGAAGCAAGAGACCCAGTACTTC
CASSQDHGRAKQETQYF
>TRBJ1-5|TRBV15|.|.
TGTGCCACCAGCAGGGCCAGTAATCAGCCCCAGCATTTT
CATSRASNQPQHF
>TRBJ2-2|TRBV4-1|TRBD1|.
TGCGCCAGCAGCCCCCCGGACAGGTCAATCGGGGAGCTGTTTTTT
CASSPPDRSIGELFF
>TRBJ2-6|TRBV28|.|.
TGTGCCAGCAGTTTAGTAGGGGCTGGGGCCAACGTCCTGACTTTC
CASSLVGAGANVLTF
>TRBJ2-3|TRBV7-9|.|.
TGTGCCAGCAGCTTAGGAGAGGGAGATACGCAGTATTTT
CASSLGEGDTQYF
>TRBJ1-1|TRBV19|TRBD1|.
TGTGCCAGTAGTCTCTGGACAGGGAACACTGAAGCTTTCTTT
CASSLWTGNTEAFF
>TRBJ2-7|TRBV28|TRBD2|.
TGTGCCAGCACCACCCCGACTAGCGGGAAATACGAGCAGTACTTC
CASTTPTSGKYEQYF
>TRBJ2-3|TRBV5-1|.|.
TGCGCCAGCAGCTTAGGCAGACTGTACACAGATACGCAGTATTTT
CASSLGRLYTDTQYF
>TRBJ2-1|TRBV14|.|.
TGTGCCAGCAGCCGCCGCGGGGCAGGAAATGAGCAGTTCTTC
CASSRRGAGNEQFF
>TRBJ2-5|TRBV28|.|.
TGTGCCATCAAGTTCGGTCAGACCCAGTACTTC
CAIKFGQTQYF
>TRBJ1-5|TRBV6-5|TRBD1|.
TGTGCCAGCAGTCGGGGACAGATCAATCAGCCCCAGCATTTT
CASSRGQINQPQHF
>TRBJ2-7|TRBV4-1|.|.
TGCGCCAGCAGCCAGACTACAGACTACGAGCAGTACTTC
CASSQTTDYEQYF
>TRBJ2-1|TRBV6-1|.|.
TGTGCCAGCAGTGAAAGTGGGTTGACTAGTAATTTCGATGAGCAGTTCTTC
CASSESGLTSNFDEQFF
>TRBJ2-7|TRBV13|.|.
TGTGCCAGCAGCTTAGGACAGGGCGGATACGAGCAGTACTTC
CASSLGQGGYEQYF
>TRBJ1-2|TRBV9|TRBD1|.
TGTGCCAGCAGCACCCGACAGGGTAGAAGTGGCTACACCTTC
CASSTRQGRSGYTF
>TRBJ2-6|TRBV28|TRBD2|.
TGTGCCAGCAGAGGCCTAGCGGGAGGGCTTGGTGGGGCCAACGTCCTGACTTTC
CASRGLAGGLGGANVLTF
>TRBJ2-2|TRBV18|.|.
TGTGCCAGCTCACCACCGTCCGGTTTTTACACCGGGGAGCTGTTTTTT
CASSPPSGFYTGELFF
>TRBJ2-7|TRBV27|TRBD2|.
TGTGCCAGCGCCCAGTCAAGCGGGACCCACTACGAGCAGTACTTC
CASAQSSGTHYEQYF
>TRBJ2-1|TRBV6-5|TRBD2|.
TGTGCCAGCAGTTACTCCGGGAGGGCCTTAGGAAATGAGCAGTTCTTC
CASSYSGRALGNEQFF
>TRBJ2-2|TRBV27|.|.
TGTGCCAGCAGCATCCTCCGGACTACCGAATCGTGGGGGGAGCTGTTTTTT
CASSILRTTESWGELFF
>TRBJ2-3|TRBV6-1|TRBD1|.
TGTGCCAGCAGAAGGGACAGGAATGGACAAGATACGCAGTATTTT
CASRRDRNGQDTQYF
>TRBJ2-7|TRBV5-6|.|.
TGTGCCAGCAGCCGGGACTCCCCCGAGCAGTACTTC
CASSRDSPEQYF
>TRBJ1-2|TRBV19|.|.
TGTGCCAGTAGTATGGGGGCAGGGGCCTATGGCTACACCTTC
CASSMGAGAYGYTF
>TRBJ2-5|TRBV21-1|.|once
TGTGTCGGGTTTCTGGGTGGGGAGACCCAGTACTTC
CVGFLGGETQYF
>TRBJ2-5|TRBV10-1|TRBD2|.
TGCGCCACCCACGGGACTAGCGGGGAAGAGACCCAGTACTTC
CATHGTSGEETQYF
>TRBJ2-3|TRBV28|TRBD1|.
TGTGCCAGCAGTTCGGACAGGGACACAGATACGCAGTATTTT
CASSSDRDTDTQYF
>TRBJ2-5|TRBV7-9|.|.
TGTGCCAGCAGCTTAGCGCTGGCAGCGGACGAGACCCAGTACTTC
CASSLALAADETQYF
>TRBJ1-4|TRBV6-4|.|.
TGTGCCAGCTCCTCTGACAGGTTAAATGAAAAACTGTTTTTT
CASSSDRLNEKLFF
>TRBJ2-7|TRBV19|TRBD1|.
TGTGCCAGTAGTAACAGGGGGCTAAACGAGCAGTACTTC
CASSNRGLNEQYF
>TRBJ2-3|TRBV6-4|TRBD1|few
TGTGCCAGCAGTGGGACAGGGGGCACAGATACGCAGTATTTT
CASSGTGGTDTQYF
>TRBJ1-2|TRBV21-1|.|.
TGTGCCAGCAGCAAAGTAAAGGAGGGGATAGGCGGCTACACCTTC
CASSKVKEGIGGYTF
>TRBJ2-1|TRBV9|TRBD2|.
TGTGCCAGCGGTCTTAGCGGGACGCCCTACAATGAGCAGTTCTTC
CASGLSGTPYNEQFF
>TRBJ2-1|TRBV7-8|.|.
TGTGCCAGCAGCTGGTATGGGAGAACGAAAGGGGGGGCCCCCTACAATGAGCAGTTCTTC
CASSWYGRTKGGAPYNEQFF
>TRBJ2-3|TRBV30|TRBD1|.
TGTGCCTGGAGTGGAGGGGGCCGGGATACGCAGTATTTT
CAWSGGGRDTQYF
>TRBJ1-1|TRBV4-1|.|.
TGCGCCAGCAGCCAAGCTGGTGGGACTCGTGAAGCTTTCTTT
CASSQAGGTREAFF
>TRBJ1-2|TRBV28|TRBD1|.
TGTGCCAGCAGTTTCGAACCGGGACAGGGCTATGGCTACACCTTC
CASSFEPGQGYGYTF